This passage covers 19 T cell receptor beta chains from one sample sequenced in a study of shared clonotypes between healthy human individuals. Here immunoSEQ multiplex PCR was the method, and the copy in TCRdb shows in-frame clones only, minus some. The sample lists some 2 million clones; around 96% were seen once. Only CD45RO-negative cells positively selected for CCR7 counted as naive CD8 cells, so terminally differentiated effector memory CD45RA+ cells were excluded. Material: naive CD8+ T cells sorted from blood. The source is a man aged 18 to 30 in good health.

The V call is TRBV6-1, the J call TRBJ1-6, with D perhaps matching TRBD1 (5 bases). The V gene lost 4 bases and the J gene lost 0 bases, with 10 bases spanning the gap. From germline, CDR1 is MNHNS and CDR2 SASEGT. The CDR3 consists of 16 residues. The CDR3 coding sequence is TGTGCCAGCAGTGGCAGGGAAAACTCCTATAATTCACCCCTCCACTTT. Residues: CASSGRENSYNSPLHF.

J is TRBJ2-7 and V is TRBV5-4; the match to TRBD2 covers 9 bases. CDR1 and CDR2 (germline): SGHNT, YYREEE (reference sequence). The CDR3 extends over 16 amino acids. V lost 4 bases, J lost 2 bases, and 10 bases stayed unmatched. CDR3 loop: CASSTGAGGLPYEQYF. The CDR3 coding sequence is TGTGCCAGCAGCACCGGAGCGGGAGGCCTCCCCTACGAGCAGTACTTC.

About this clone itself: Other DNA sequences within the sample encode an identical CDR3. The V and J genes are TRBV29-1 and TRBJ2-1; 9 bases are a match to TRBD2. J was trimmed by 4 bases and V by 2 bases; bases with no gene match: 3. There are 14 residues in the CDR3. Germline CDR1 SQVTM, CDR2 ANQGSEA. CDR3 region: CSVEIAGAYNEQFF. CDR3 coding DNA: TGCAGCGTTGAAATAGCGGGGGCATACAATGAGCAGTTCTTC.

A remark on this clone: A much more abundant neighbour one base away suggests this may be a read error. In the same sample, other DNA sequences code for this CDR3. This chain joins TRBV25-1 and TRBJ2-2; the D is unclear. Between the trimmed V and J ends, which lost 3 bases and 6 bases, there was a span of 2 bases. The CDR3 has 11 amino acids. Germline V gene sequence: CDR1 MGHDK, CDR2 SYGVNS. In DNA, the CDR3 is TGTGCCAGCAGTGACTCCGGGGAGCTGTTTTTT. Its translation is CASSDSGELFF. The full variable domain, with the rest looked up from reference TRBV25-1 and TRBJ2-2, is EADIYQTPRYLVIGTGKKITLECSQTMGHDKMYWYQQDPGMELHLIHYSYGVNSTEKGDLSSESTVSRIRTEHFPLTLESARPSHTSQYLCASSDSGELFFGEGSRLTVL.

V usage is TRBV7-9 and J usage is TRBJ2-7; 12 bases match TRBD1. Per the germline V gene, CDR1 is SEHNR and CDR2 is FQNEAQ (reference sequence). V was clipped by 2 bases and J by 5 bases; unmatched bases: 7. The length of the CDR3 is 16 residues. The CDR3 DNA reads as TGTGCCAGCAGCTTAACCTGGGGACAGGGGGCCGACGAGCAGTACTTC. Its translation is CASSLTWGQGADEQYF.

This chain uses TRBV13 with TRBJ2-2; D may be TRBD1 (6 bases). The CDR3 runs 14 residues. V was pared by 6 bases and J by 2 bases, with 10 bases between. Germline values: CDR1 PRHDT, CDR2 FYEKMQ (reference sequence). The CDR3 is CASSPGHNTGELFF. The CDR3 DNA sequence: TGTGCCAGCAGTCCGGGACATAACACCGGGGAGCTGTTTTTT. Full variable domain (missing parts from reference TRBV13 and TRBJ2-2): AAGVIQSPRHLIKEKRETATLKCYPIPRHDTVYWYQQGPGQDPQFLISFYEKMQSDKGSIPDRFSAQQFSDYHSELNMSSLELGDSALYFCASSPGHNTGELFFGEGSRLTVL.

About this clone itself: The identical CDR3 is also encoded by other nucleotide sequences in the sample. This chain links TRBV9 with TRBJ2-1; 8 nucleotides align to TRBD1. The V segment lost 0 bases and the J segment 4 bases; nucleotides outside the gene matches: 3. Germline V CDR1 and CDR2: SGDLS, YYNGEE. The CDR3 length is 15 residues. The CDR3 sequence: CASSVDGTGYNEQFF. The DNA of the CDR3 is TGTGCCAGCAGCGTAGATGGGACAGGTTACAATGAGCAGTTCTTC.

This chain uses TRBV6-6 with TRBJ2-7, with a tentative D call TRBD2 (5 bases). The CDR3 extends over 15 amino acids. The ends were cut back, 0 bases at V and 5 bases at J, with 14 bases in the middle. Germline V gene data show CDR1 as MNHNY and CDR2 as SVGAGI (reference sequence). CDR3 DNA sequence: TGTGCCAGCAGTTACTCAGACGGATACGGGAACGAGCAGTACTTC. As protein: CASSYSDGYGNEQYF.

CDR3 DNA: TGTGCCAGCAGAGGACTAGCGGAGTACAATGAGCAGTTCTTC. Amino acids: CASRGLAEYNEQFF. The gene calls are TRBV27 and TRBJ2-1; 10 bases are shared with TRBD2. Germline V lookup: CDR1 MNHEY, CDR2 SMNVEV (reference sequence). Trimming at V came to 6 bases and at J to 4 bases, leaving 3 bases not matched to a gene. The CDR3 consists of 14 residues.

This clone appeared a single time. The gene calls are TRBV5-8 and TRBJ1-5; D is unresolved. Trimming shortened V by 4 bases and J by 8 bases, and 13 bases separated the two germline ends. CDR1 and CDR2 from the germline V gene are SGHTS and YDEGEE. The length of the CDR3 is 13 residues. The CDR3 DNA sequence: TGTGCCAGCAGCCAAACCAGTCCCGAGCCCCAGCATTTT. Translating gives CASSQTSPEPQHF.

V and J are TRBV5-6 and TRBJ1-1; D ambiguous. V was pared by 0 bases and J by 5 bases, with 17 bases between. There are 16 residues in the CDR3. Germline loops: CDR1 SGHDT, CDR2 YYEEEE. The CDR3 loop is CASSLAATLAYTEAFF. The CDR3 region has the DNA TGTGCCAGCAGCTTGGCTGCCACCTTGGCTTATACTGAAGCTTTCTTT.

The V call is TRBV5-4, the J call TRBJ2-5; D is tentatively TRBD1 or TRBD2 (6 bases each). The CDR3 is 15 amino acids. V was shortened by 1 base and J by 5 bases, with 15 bases between the two germline ends. Germline V CDR1 and CDR2: SGHNT, YYREEE (reference sequence). This chain's CDR3 is CASSLNWGAGETQYF. In DNA form, the CDR3 reads TGTGCCAGCAGCTTGAACTGGGGGGCCGGGGAGACCCAGTACTTC.

This chain uses TRBV6-6 with TRBJ2-3; D not resolved. Trimming pared 2 bases from V and 0 bases from J, leaving 12 bases between. The CDR3 totals 16 residues. Per germline, CDR1 MNHNY and CDR2 SVGAGI (reference sequence). The CDR3 reads CASSYGSGLSTDTQYF. CDR3 bases: TGTGCCAGCAGTTACGGGTCTGGTCTAAGCACAGATACGCAGTATTTT.

In its sample, this clone was seen a few times. The chain has TRBV15 and TRBJ1-2; tentative D call: TRBD1 (6 bases). This CDR3 comprises 14 residues. The germline V and J ends were trimmed by 5 bases and 3 bases, with 13 bases remaining between them. Germline CDR1 is LNHNV and CDR2 is YYDKDF (reference sequence). CDR3 sequence: CATSPREGDYGYTF. Here the CDR3 DNA reads TGTGCCACCAGCCCTCGTGAGGGGGACTATGGCTACACCTTC.

The chain couples TRBV5-4 to TRBJ2-1; TRBD1 aligns across 10 bases. The CDR3 is 15 amino acids. Unmatched junction bases numbered 8, after V lost 4 bases and J lost 7 bases. Germline V gene sequence: CDR1 SGHNT, CDR2 YYREEE (reference sequence). The chain's CDR3 is CASSPDRGLGNEQFF. In nucleotides, the CDR3 is TGTGCCAGCAGCCCTGACAGGGGGCTCGGGAATGAGCAGTTCTTC.

Written as DNA, the CDR3 is TGTGCCAGCAGCTTGTGGGGGACAGGGGGTGTCATCTATGGCTACACCTTC. Protein: CASSLWGTGGVIYGYTF. This chain joins TRBV5-5 and TRBJ1-2; the match to TRBD1 covers 11 bases. With V trimmed by 1 base and J by 4 bases, 9 bases remained unmatched. Germline lookup yields CDR1 SGHKS and CDR2 YYEKEE (reference sequence). The CDR3 runs 17 residues.

The table lists this clone with a count of one. The V and J genes are TRBV5-6 and TRBJ2-5, with 7 bases matching TRBD2. The CDR3 runs to 16 residues. With 1 base clipped from V and 1 base from J, the junction kept 7 bases outside the gene matches. Germline CDR1 and CDR2: SGHDT and YYEEEE. The CDR3, as DNA: TGTGCCAGCAGCTTGTACGCTAGCGGAGTCCAAGAGACCCAGTACTTC. Translation gives CASSLYASGVQETQYF.

The rearrangement links TRBV30 to TRBJ2-1; 13 bases agree with TRBD2. Germline assignment: CDR1 GTSNPN and CDR2 SVGIG (reference sequence). The CDR3 runs to 14 residues. V trimming: 8 bases; J trimming: 3 bases; junction bases outside the gene matches: 4. The DNA of the CDR3 is TGTGCCCTGGGGACTAGCGGGAACTACAATGAGCAGTTCTTC. It specifies CALGTSGNYNEQFF.

The rearrangement uses TRBV19 and TRBJ2-6; D is unclear. V was clipped by 6 bases and J by 0 bases, with 15 bases between them. The CDR3 is 17 amino acids. Germline V CDR1 and CDR2: LNHDA, SQIVND (reference sequence). The CDR3 spells CASSPWAPSSGANVLTF. CDR3 DNA: TGTGCCAGTAGCCCATGGGCCCCCAGCTCTGGGGCCAACGTCCTGACTTTC.